This T cell receptor beta chain comes out of a study of shared clonotypes between healthy human individuals. Study details: Ranging from 18 to 49 in age, donors were two women and a few men. Findings and caveats of the study: Naive CD4 clonotypes were shared across a handful of donors at approximately 5.3%.

This CDR3 has 11 residues. V lost 10 bases, J lost 9 bases, and 6 bases stayed unmatched. Germline CDR1 MGHRA, CDR2 YSYEKL. To note about this clone: The antigen is undetermined.

Sequenced by immunoSEQ multiplex PCR; TCRdb stores in-frame clones only, minus some. The data show about 1,800,000 clones, less than 95% seen once. It was CD45RO-negative cells, positively selected for CCR7, that made up naive CD8 cells, with terminally differentiated effector memory CD45RA+ cells excluded. The donor population consisted of healthy HIV-negative adults with no recent acute infections or vaccinations. The sequenced sample was naive CD8+ T cells sorted from blood. The source is a man aged 18-30 years in good health. The V gene is TRBV4-1, the J gene TRBJ2-1, with TRBD2 identical over 7 bases. In nucleotides, the CDR3 is TGCGCCACTGGGTGGGGGGGTGAGCAGTTCTTC. This sequence encodes CATGWGGEQFF.